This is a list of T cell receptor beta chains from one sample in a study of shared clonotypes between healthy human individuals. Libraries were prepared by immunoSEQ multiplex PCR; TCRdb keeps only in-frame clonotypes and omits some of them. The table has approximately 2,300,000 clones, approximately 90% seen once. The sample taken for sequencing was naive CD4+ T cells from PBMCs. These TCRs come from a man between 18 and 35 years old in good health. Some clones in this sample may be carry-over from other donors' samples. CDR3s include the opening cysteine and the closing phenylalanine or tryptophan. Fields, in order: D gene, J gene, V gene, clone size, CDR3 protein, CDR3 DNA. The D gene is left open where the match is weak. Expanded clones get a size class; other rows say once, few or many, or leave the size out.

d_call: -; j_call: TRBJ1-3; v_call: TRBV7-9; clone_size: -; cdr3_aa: CASSPPGGASGNTIYF; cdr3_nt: TGTGCCAGCAGCCCCCCTGGAGGGGCGTCTGGAAACACCATATATTTT
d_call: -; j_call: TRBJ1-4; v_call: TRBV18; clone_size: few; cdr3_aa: CASSPLPEKLFF; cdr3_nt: TGTGCCAGCTCACCTCTTCCTGAAAAACTGTTTTTT
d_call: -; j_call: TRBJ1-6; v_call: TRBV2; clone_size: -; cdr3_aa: CASTPRDTNNSPLHF; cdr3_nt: TGTGCCAGCACCCCCCGGGACACAAATAATTCACCCCTCCACTTT
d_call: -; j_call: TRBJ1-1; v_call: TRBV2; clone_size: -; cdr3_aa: CASSVQENTEAFF; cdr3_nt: TGTGCCAGCAGCGTACAGGAGAACACTGAAGCTTTCTTT
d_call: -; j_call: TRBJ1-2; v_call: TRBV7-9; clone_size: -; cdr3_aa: CASSLDPSSYGYTF; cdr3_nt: TGTGCCAGCAGCTTAGATCCCAGCAGCTATGGCTACACCTTC
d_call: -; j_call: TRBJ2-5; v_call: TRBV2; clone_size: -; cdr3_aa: CASIPEGSKTQYF; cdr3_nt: TGTGCCAGCATCCCAGAAGGCTCCAAGACCCAGTACTTC
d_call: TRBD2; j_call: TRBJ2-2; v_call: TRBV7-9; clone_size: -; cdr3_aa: CASSTVAGGWNTGELFF; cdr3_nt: TGTGCCAGCAGCACGGTAGCGGGAGGGTGGAACACCGGGGAGCTGTTTTTT
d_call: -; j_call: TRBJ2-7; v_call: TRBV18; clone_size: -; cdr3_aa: CASSPGTSSYEQYF; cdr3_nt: TGTGCCAGCTCCCCGGGGACGAGCTCCTACGAGCAGTACTTC
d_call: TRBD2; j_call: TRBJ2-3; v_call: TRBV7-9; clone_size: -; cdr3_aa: CASSQTSWGADTQYF; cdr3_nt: TGTGCCAGCAGCCAGACTAGCTGGGGAGCAGATACGCAGTATTTT
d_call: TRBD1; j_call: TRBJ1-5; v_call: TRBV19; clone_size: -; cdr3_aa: CASSGGQGSTQSNQPQHF; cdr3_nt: TGTGCCAGTAGTGGTGGACAGGGGAGTACGCAGAGCAATCAGCCCCAGCATTTT
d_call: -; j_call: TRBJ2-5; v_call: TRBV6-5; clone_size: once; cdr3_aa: CASSYTRSRETQYF; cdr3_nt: TGTGCCAGCAGTTACACTAGGTCTCGGGAGACCCAGTACTTC
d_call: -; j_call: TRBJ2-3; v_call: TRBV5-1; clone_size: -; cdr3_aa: CASSSGTFTDTQYF; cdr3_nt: TGCGCCAGCAGCTCCGGGACTTTCACAGATACGCAGTATTTT
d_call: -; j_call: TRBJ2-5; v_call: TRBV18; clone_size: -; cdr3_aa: CASSPPLAIQETQYF; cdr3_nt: TGTGCCAGCTCACCACCTTTAGCCATACAAGAGACCCAGTACTTC
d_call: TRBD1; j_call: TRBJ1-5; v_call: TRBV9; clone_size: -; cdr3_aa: CASSAQGGLDQPQHF; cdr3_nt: TGTGCCAGCAGCGCCCAGGGGGGCCTTGATCAGCCCCAGCATTTT
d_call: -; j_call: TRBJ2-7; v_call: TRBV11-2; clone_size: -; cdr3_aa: CASKGRDYEQYF; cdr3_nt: TGTGCCAGCAAGGGACGGGACTACGAGCAGTACTTC
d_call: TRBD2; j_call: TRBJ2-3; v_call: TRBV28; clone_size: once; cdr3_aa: CASSSHAGTSPDTQYF; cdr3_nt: TGTGCCAGCAGTTCTCACGCCGGGACTAGCCCAGATACGCAGTATTTT
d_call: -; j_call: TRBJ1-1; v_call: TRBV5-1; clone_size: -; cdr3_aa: CASSLDWNTEAFF; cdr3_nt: TGCGCCAGCAGCTTGGATTGGAACACTGAAGCTTTCTTT
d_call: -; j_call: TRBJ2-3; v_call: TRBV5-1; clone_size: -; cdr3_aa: CASAPGSRRDTQYF; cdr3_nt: TGCGCCAGCGCCCCCGGGAGCAGGCGAGATACGCAGTATTTT
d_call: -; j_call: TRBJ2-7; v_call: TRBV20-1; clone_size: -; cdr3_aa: CSAMPSYEQYF; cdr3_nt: TGCAGTGCTATGCCATCCTACGAGCAGTACTTC
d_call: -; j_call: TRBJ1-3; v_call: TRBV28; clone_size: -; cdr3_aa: CASSERSGFSGNTIYF; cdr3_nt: TGTGCCAGCAGTGAAAGGTCGGGGTTTTCGGGAAACACCATATATTTT
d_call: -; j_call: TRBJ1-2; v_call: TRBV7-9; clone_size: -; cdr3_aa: CASSLLGSLTGGYTF; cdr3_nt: TGTGCCAGCAGCTTATTGGGCTCTCTAACCGGAGGCTACACCTTC
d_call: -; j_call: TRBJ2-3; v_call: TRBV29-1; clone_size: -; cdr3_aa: CSVADPDTQYF; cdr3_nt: TGCAGCGTGGCCGATCCGGATACGCAGTATTTT
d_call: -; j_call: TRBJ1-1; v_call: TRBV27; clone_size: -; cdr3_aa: CASSPSFGMTEAFF; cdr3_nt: TGTGCCAGCAGTCCATCCTTCGGGATGACTGAAGCTTTCTTT
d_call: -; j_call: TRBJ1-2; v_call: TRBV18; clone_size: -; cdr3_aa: CASSPGREGYGYTF; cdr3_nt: TGTGCCAGCTCACCAGGCAGGGAGGGCTATGGCTACACCTTC
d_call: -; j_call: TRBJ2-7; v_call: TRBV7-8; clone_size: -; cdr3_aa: CASSRGGASRTYEQYF; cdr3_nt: TGTGCCAGCAGCCGGGGTGGGGCTAGCAGAACCTACGAGCAGTACTTC
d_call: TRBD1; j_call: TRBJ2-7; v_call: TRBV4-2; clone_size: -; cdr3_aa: CASSQDTSSRGNEQYF; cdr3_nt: TGTGCCAGCAGCCAAGACACCTCGAGCAGGGGGAACGAGCAGTACTTC
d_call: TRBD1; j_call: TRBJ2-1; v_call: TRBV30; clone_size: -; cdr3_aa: CAWNRDSHEQFF; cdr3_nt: TGTGCCTGGAACCGGGACAGTCATGAGCAGTTCTTC
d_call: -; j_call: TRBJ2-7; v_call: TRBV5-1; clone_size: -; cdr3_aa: CASSFRGVETQRYEQYF; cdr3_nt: TGCGCCAGCAGCTTCAGGGGGGTCGAAACTCAACGCTACGAGCAGTACTTC
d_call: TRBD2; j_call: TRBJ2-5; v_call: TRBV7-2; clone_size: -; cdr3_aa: CASSLRSGRTQYF; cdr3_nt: TGTGCCAGCAGCTTACGAAGCGGGAGGACCCAGTACTTC
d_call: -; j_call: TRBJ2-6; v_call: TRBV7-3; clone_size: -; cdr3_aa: CASSFGPMISGANVLTF; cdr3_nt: TGTGCCAGCAGCTTTGGCCCCATGATCTCTGGGGCCAACGTCCTGACTTTC
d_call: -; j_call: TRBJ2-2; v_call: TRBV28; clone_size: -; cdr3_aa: CASTFSNTGELFF; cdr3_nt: TGTGCCAGCACCTTCTCAAACACCGGGGAGCTGTTTTTT
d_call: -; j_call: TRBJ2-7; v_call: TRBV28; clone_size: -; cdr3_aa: CASSPYLTRPRHYEQYF; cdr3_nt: TGTGCCAGCAGTCCTTATTTGACCCGACCTAGGCACTACGAGCAGTACTTC
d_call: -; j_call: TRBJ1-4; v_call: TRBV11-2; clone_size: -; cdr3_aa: CASSFGWGTNEKLFF; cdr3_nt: TGTGCCAGCAGCTTCGGATGGGGGACTAATGAAAAACTGTTTTTT
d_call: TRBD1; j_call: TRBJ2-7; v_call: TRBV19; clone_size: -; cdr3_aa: CASSPRTGDYEQYF; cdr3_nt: TGTGCCAGTAGTCCACGGACAGGAGACTACGAGCAGTACTTC
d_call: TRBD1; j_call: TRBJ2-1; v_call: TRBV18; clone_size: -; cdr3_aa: CASSPYRDRGRVEQFF; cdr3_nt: TGTGCCAGCTCACCATACCGGGACAGGGGGCGGGTGGAGCAGTTCTTC
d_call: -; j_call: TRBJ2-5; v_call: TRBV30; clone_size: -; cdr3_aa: CAWIKRGRETQYF; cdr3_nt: TGTGCCTGGATCAAGCGTGGGAGGGAGACCCAGTACTTC
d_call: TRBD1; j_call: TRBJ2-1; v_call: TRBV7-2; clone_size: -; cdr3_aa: CASNQRTGVRLADYNEQFF; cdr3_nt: TGTGCCAGCAACCAACGGACAGGGGTGAGACTAGCAGATTACAATGAGCAGTTCTTC
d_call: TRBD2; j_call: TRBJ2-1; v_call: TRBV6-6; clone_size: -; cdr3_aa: CASTRTGTSGFRAEFF; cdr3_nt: TGTGCCAGCACGCGAACCGGGACTAGCGGATTCCGAGCGGAGTTCTTC
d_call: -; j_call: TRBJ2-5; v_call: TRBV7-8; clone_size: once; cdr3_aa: CASSPYGVQETQYF; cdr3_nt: TGTGCCAGCAGCCCGTACGGGGTTCAAGAGACCCAGTACTTC
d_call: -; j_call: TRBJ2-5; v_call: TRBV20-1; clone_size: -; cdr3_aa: CSARSVETQYF; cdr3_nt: TGCAGTGCTAGGTCAGTGGAGACCCAGTACTTC
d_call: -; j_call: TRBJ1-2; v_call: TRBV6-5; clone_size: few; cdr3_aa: CASSYKGRVGYGYTF; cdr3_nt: TGTGCCAGCAGTTACAAGGGACGGGTGGGTTATGGCTACACCTTC
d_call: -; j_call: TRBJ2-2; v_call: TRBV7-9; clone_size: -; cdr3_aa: CASSLAGPGELFF; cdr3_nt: TGTGCCAGCAGCTTAGCAGGGCCCGGGGAGCTGTTTTTT
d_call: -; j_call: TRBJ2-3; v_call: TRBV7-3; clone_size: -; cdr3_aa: CASSPRLGGTDTQYF; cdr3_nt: TGTGCCAGCAGCCCCCGACTAGGGGGCACAGATACGCAGTATTTT
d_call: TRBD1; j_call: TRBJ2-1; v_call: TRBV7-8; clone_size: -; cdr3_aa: CASSLVGTGPYNEQFF; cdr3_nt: TGTGCCAGCAGCTTAGTAGGGACAGGGCCCTACAATGAGCAGTTCTTC
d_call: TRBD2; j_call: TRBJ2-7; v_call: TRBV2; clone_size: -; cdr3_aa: CASRDSGRAAYEQYF; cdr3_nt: TGTGCCAGCAGAGACAGCGGGAGGGCCGCCTACGAGCAGTACTTC
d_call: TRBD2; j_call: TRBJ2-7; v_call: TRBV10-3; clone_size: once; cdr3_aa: CAIRGGADLPEQYF; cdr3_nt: TGTGCCATCCGGGGAGGGGCAGATCTGCCCGAGCAGTACTTC
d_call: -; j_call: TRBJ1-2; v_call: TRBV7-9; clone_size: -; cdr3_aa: CASSASYGTGYGYTF; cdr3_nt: TGTGCCAGCAGCGCCTCCTACGGGACGGGCTATGGCTACACCTTC
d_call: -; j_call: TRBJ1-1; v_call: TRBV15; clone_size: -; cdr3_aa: CATAGLKNTEAFF; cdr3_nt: TGTGCCACCGCCGGACTGAAGAACACTGAAGCTTTCTTT
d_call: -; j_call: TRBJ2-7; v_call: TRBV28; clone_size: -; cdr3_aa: CASLGPTDYEQYF; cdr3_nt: TGTGCCAGCCTTGGGCCTACGGACTACGAGCAGTACTTC
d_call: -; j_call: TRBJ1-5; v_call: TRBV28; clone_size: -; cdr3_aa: CASSFLWGGGNQPQHF; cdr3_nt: TGTGCCAGCAGTTTTCTGTGGGGTGGTGGCAATCAGCCCCAGCATTTT
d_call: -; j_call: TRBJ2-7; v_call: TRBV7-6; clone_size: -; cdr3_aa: CASSLADRSSYEQYF; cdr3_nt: TGTGCCAGCAGCTTAGCGGACCGAAGCTCCTACGAGCAGTACTTC
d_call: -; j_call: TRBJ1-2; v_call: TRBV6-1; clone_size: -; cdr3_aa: CASSEALLYGYTF; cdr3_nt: TGTGCCAGCAGTGAAGCCCTACTTTATGGCTACACCTTC
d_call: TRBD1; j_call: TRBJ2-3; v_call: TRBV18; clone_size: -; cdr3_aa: CASSSDRGTDTQYF; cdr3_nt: TGTGCCAGCTCTTCGGACAGGGGCACAGATACGCAGTATTTT
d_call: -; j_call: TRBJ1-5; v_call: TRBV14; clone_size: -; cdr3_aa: CASSQSNTGDQPQHF; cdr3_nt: TGTGCCAGCAGCCAATCAAACACAGGAGATCAGCCCCAGCATTTT
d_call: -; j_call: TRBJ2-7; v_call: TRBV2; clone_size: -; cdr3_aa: CASVGVSTYEQYF; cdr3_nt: TGTGCCAGCGTGGGGGTTTCAACCTACGAGCAGTACTTC
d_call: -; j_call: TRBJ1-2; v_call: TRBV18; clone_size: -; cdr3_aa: CASSPADRPHGYTF; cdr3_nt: TGTGCCAGCTCACCAGCAGACAGGCCCCATGGCTACACCTTC
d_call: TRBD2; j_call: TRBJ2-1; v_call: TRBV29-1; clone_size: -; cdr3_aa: CSVEGTSGRHYNEQFF; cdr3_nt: TGCAGCGTTGAGGGGACTAGCGGGAGACATTACAATGAGCAGTTCTTC
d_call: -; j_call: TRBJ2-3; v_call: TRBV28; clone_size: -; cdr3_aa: CATKSPETDTQYF; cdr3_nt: TGTGCCACCAAGAGTCCCGAGACAGATACGCAGTATTTT